The 27 T cell receptor beta chains reported below all come from one sample, sequenced in a study of T cell responses to AZD1222 COVID-19 vaccine. Libraries were prepared by immunoSEQ multiplex PCR; TCRdb keeps only in-frame clonotypes and omits some of them. The table lists 100,000 to 120,000 clones, 92% of them singletons. The input for sequencing was peripheral blood, taken 28 days after the second AZD1222 dose. These receptors all stem from an adult who received the AZD1222 COVID-19 vaccine.

The chain combines TRBV2 with TRBJ2-1; D ambiguous. Trimming took 5 bases from V and 6 from J, leaving 11 bases between them. This CDR3 comprises 13 residues. CDR1 and CDR2 from the germline V gene are SNHLY and FYNNEI. The CDR3: CASSLLRSNEQFF. CDR3 coding DNA: TGTGCCAGCAGTCTCTTAAGGAGCAATGAGCAGTTCTTC.

The chain is built from TRBV11-1 and TRBJ1-1, with D perhaps TRBD1 (5 bases). Germline CDR1 is SGHAT and CDR2 is FQDESV (reference sequence). The V end was cut by 3 bases, the J end by 6 bases, with 14 bases between. This CDR3 has 14 amino acids. The CDR3 sequence: CASSFGTGVSEAFF. For the CDR3, the DNA is TGTGCCAGCAGCTTTGGTACAGGAGTCTCTGAAGCTTTCTTT.

This chain connects TRBV6-5 to TRBJ1-1, with TRBD1 identical over 8 bases. Per germline, CDR1 MNHEY and CDR2 SVGAGI. This CDR3 spans 15 amino acids. Trimming took 6 bases from V and 1 from J; bases not matched to a gene: 7. The DNA of the CDR3 is TGTGCCAGCAGCGACTGGGGGACAGGGAACACTGAAGCTTTCTTT. Translation: CASSDWGTGNTEAFF.

The chain joins TRBV28 to TRBJ1-5, with D possibly being TRBD1 (6 bases). Between the trimmed V and J ends, which lost 5 bases and 1 base, there was a span of 9 bases. Germline values: CDR1 MDHEN, CDR2 SYDVKM. CDR3 length: 14 amino acids. The chain's CDR3 is CASSGGTSNQPQHF. The CDR3 DNA reads as TGTGCCAGCAGTGGGGGGACAAGCAATCAGCCCCAGCATTTT.

V gene TRBV7-9 combines with J gene TRBJ1-2; TRBD1 agrees at 8 bases. Unmatched junction bases numbered 6, after V lost 0 bases and J lost 6 bases. The length of the CDR3 is 15 residues. Germline values: CDR1 SEHNR, CDR2 FQNEAQ (reference sequence). The CDR3 loop is CASSLAFQGANGYTF. The DNA of the CDR3 is TGTGCCAGCAGCTTAGCGTTTCAGGGGGCGAATGGCTACACCTTC.

J is TRBJ1-1 and V is TRBV5-4; maybe TRBD1 (5 bases). Germline lookup yields CDR1 SGHNT and CDR2 YYREEE (reference sequence). V was shortened by 0 bases and J by 11 bases, with 17 bases between the two germline ends. The CDR3 has 14 residues. This CDR3 reads CASSLGGTKEVAFF. The CDR3 DNA is TGTGCCAGCAGCTTGGGGGGGACGAAGGAGGTGGCTTTCTTT.

This chain uses TRBV5-1 with TRBJ2-7; TRBD1 matches 7 bases. The CDR3 runs 13 residues. Trimming took 5 bases from V and 0 from J; bases not matched to a gene: 2. The germline CDR1 and CDR2 sequences are SGHRS and YFSETQ. CDR3 sequence (DNA): TGCGCCAGCAGGTGGGACAGCTCCTACGAGCAGTACTTC. Amino acid sequence: CASRWDSSYEQYF. Full variable domain (rest looked up from reference TRBV5-1 and TRBJ2-7): KAGVTQTPRYLIKTRGQQVTLSCSPISGHRSVSWYQQTPGQGLQFLFEYFSETQRNKGNFPGRFSGRQFSNSRSEMNVSTLELGDSALYLCASRWDSSYEQYFGPGTRLTVT.

This rearrangement joins TRBV5-6 to TRBJ2-2; unclear D gene. CDR3 size: 11 residues. The germline gives CDR1 SGHDT, CDR2 YYEEEE. Trimming removed 2 bases from V and 7 bases from J, with 3 bases in between. CDR3 sequence (DNA): TGTGCCAGCAGCTTCGTCGGGGAGCTGTTTTTT. Its translation is CASSFVGELFF.

The chain employs TRBV11-3 and TRBJ2-1; 12 bases line up with TRBD2. V lost 5 bases and J lost 4; bases outside the gene matches: 3. This CDR3 contains 15 residues. Germline CDR1 reads SGHNT; CDR2 reads YENEEA. The CDR3 protein is CASSPLAGGYNEQFF. CDR3 bases: TGTGCCAGCAGCCCTCTAGCGGGGGGGTACAATGAGCAGTTCTTC. Together with reference TRBV11-3 and TRBJ2-1, the CDR3 gives the full variable domain: EAGVVQSPRYKIIEKKQPVAFWCNPISGHNTLYWYLQNLGQGPELLIRYENEEAVDDSQLPKDRFSAERLKGVDSTLKIQPAELGDSAVYLCASSPLAGGYNEQFFGPGTRLTVL.

The CDR3, as DNA: TGTGCCAGCAGCTTAATAGGGACAGGGGACCTCTCTGGGGCCAACGTCCTGACTTTC. Protein sequence: CASSLIGTGDLSGANVLTF. The chain carries TRBV7-9 and TRBJ2-6; TRBD1 matches at 10 bases. The CDR3 runs to 19 residues. The germline gives CDR1 SEHNR, CDR2 FQNEAQ (reference sequence). J gave up 0 bases and V 2 bases, and 7 bases lay outside the gene matches.

The CDR3 DNA reads TGCGCCAGCACCCGGGACAGGTCCTACGAGCAGTACTTC. This sequence encodes CASTRDRSYEQYF. The gene calls are TRBV10-2 and TRBJ2-7; 8 bases line up with TRBD1. The V segment lost 7 bases and the J segment 1 base; nucleotides outside the gene matches: 3. Germline V gene data show CDR1 as WSHSY and CDR2 as SAAADI. The CDR3 loop spans 13 amino acids.

CDR3 bases: TGTGCCAGCAGTTACTCAACAGGGGGCAATCAGCCCCAGCATTTT. Protein: CASSYSTGGNQPQHF. The chain links TRBV6-5 to TRBJ1-5, with 7 bases identical to TRBD1. The CDR3 length is 15 residues. Unmatched junction bases numbered 1, after V lost 0 bases and J lost 2 bases. From germline, CDR1 is MNHEY and CDR2 SVGAGI.

This clone has just one count. The CDR3 bases are TGTGCCAGCAGCTTAGGCCTTACAGGGGGCAATCAGCCCCAGCATTTT. Protein sequence: CASSLGLTGGNQPQHF. V is TRBV7-2 and J is TRBJ1-5; 7 bases match TRBD1. V lost 1 base, J lost 2 bases, and 5 bases stayed unmatched. CDR1 and CDR2 from the germline V gene are SGHTA and FQGNSA. The CDR3 has 16 amino acids.

This clone has a single count. This chain joins TRBV18 and TRBJ2-4, with D hard to call. CDR1 and CDR2 from the germline V gene are KGHSH and LQKENI. V was shortened by 5 bases and J by 0 bases, with 2 bases between the two germline ends. CDR3 size: 12 residues. CDR3 DNA: TGTGCCAGCTCATTAGCCAAAAACATTCAGTACTTC. Translated: CASSLAKNIQYF.

This rearrangement joins TRBV2 to TRBJ1-6; tentatively, D is TRBD1 (6 bases). The CDR3 length is 12 residues. The V and J ends lost 7 bases and 9 bases respectively, with 10 bases between them. Germline CDR1 is SNHLY and CDR2 is FYNNEI. The CDR3 sequence is CASKEGVSPLHF. CDR3 nucleotide sequence: TGTGCCAGCAAGGAGGGGGTTTCACCCCTCCACTTT.

J is TRBJ1-6 and V is TRBV6-4, with D unclear. Germline CDR1 and CDR2: MRHNA and SNTAGT. The CDR3 is made up of 14 amino acids. Trimming removed 4 bases at V and 0 bases at J, with 4 bases between. The CDR3 DNA reads TGTGCCAGCAGTGCGGACTCCTATAATTCACCCCTCCACTTT. It is translated as CASSADSYNSPLHF.

This sequence joins TRBV28 and TRBJ1-4; D not resolved. V was shortened by 3 bases and J by 7 bases, with 12 bases between the two germline ends. The CDR3 runs 14 residues. Germline-derived CDR1 and CDR2 are MDHEN and SYDVKM. The DNA for the CDR3 is TGTGCCAGCAGTTTGCCGGGAGGAGGTGAAAAACTGTTTTTT. This encodes CASSLPGGGEKLFF.

This clone occurred once. The chain links TRBV18 to TRBJ2-2; the D gene is possibly TRBD2 (6 bases). Germline V gene data show CDR1 as KGHSH and CDR2 as LQKENI. The CDR3 covers 19 residues. V dropped 4 bases and J dropped 2 bases, with 23 bases sitting between them. The CDR3 DNA reads TGTGCCAGCTCACGGGGGGTGGCCGACTACCCAGTCAACACCGGGGAGCTGTTTTTT. Translation gives CASSRGVADYPVNTGELFF.

V usage is TRBV4-3 and J usage is TRBJ2-7; 7 bases line up with TRBD1. The V gene end was trimmed by 3 bases and the J gene end by 5 bases; junction bases not matched to a gene: 10. The CDR3 contains 15 residues. Germline V gene data show CDR1 as LGHNA and CDR2 as YSLEER. For the CDR3, the DNA is TGCGCCAGCAGCCAGGCGACAGGGTCCCTCGACGAGCAGTACTTC. Its protein product is CASSQATGSLDEQYF.

The genes are TRBV3-1 (or the pseudogene TRBV3-2) and TRBJ1-3; D not certain. V dropped 4 bases and J dropped 0 bases, with 4 bases sitting between them. Germline CDR1 LGHDT, CDR2 YNNKEL (reference sequence). CDR3 length: 13 residues. The CDR3: CASSPNSGNTIYF. CDR3 DNA sequence: TGTGCCAGCAGCCCGAACTCTGGAAACACCATATATTTT.

The rearrangement uses TRBV4-3 and TRBJ2-3, with D perhaps assigned TRBD1 or TRBD2 (5 bases each). V lost 1 base to trimming and J lost 2 bases, with 13 bases between them. There are 16 residues in the CDR3. Germline V gene lookup returns CDR1 LGHNA and CDR2 YSLEER. For the CDR3, the DNA is TGCGCCAGCAGCCAAGGTGGGGGACGGGACACAGATACGCAGTATTTT. Its translation: CASSQGGGRDTDTQYF.

This chain's CDR3 is CASSWTLEGYTF. The CDR3 nucleotides are TGTGCCAGCAGTTGGACGCTGGAAGGCTACACCTTC. This sequence joins TRBV6-2 or TRBV6-3 and TRBJ1-2, with unresolved D. Germline lookup yields CDR1 MNHEY and CDR2 SVGEGT. V lost 4 bases, J lost 8 bases, and 11 bases lay in between. The CDR3 is 12 amino acids.

This chain uses TRBV4-1 with TRBJ2-1, with D tentatively TRBD2 (6 bases). Trimming cost V 4 bases and J 2 bases, with 12 bases left between them. The CDR3 extends over 15 amino acids. The germline gives CDR1 MGHRA, CDR2 YSYEKL. In DNA form, the CDR3 reads TGCGCCAGCAGCCTCCGTGGAGGGACCTACAATGAGCAGTTCTTC. It codes for CASSLRGGTYNEQFF.

The chain has TRBV20-1 and TRBJ1-5, with D hard to call. The CDR3 length is 14 residues. Trimming shortened V by 3 bases and J by 0 bases, and 9 bases separated the two germline ends. Looked up from germline, CDR1 is DFQATT and CDR2 is SNEGSKA (reference sequence). In DNA, the CDR3 is TGCAGTGCTAGTTACGGGTATAGCAATCAGCCCCAGCATTTT. Amino acid sequence: CSASYGYSNQPQHF.

In the case of this clone: In the same sample, other DNA sequences code for this CDR3. J is TRBJ2-5 and V is TRBV9; TRBD2 might be the D (5 bases). V lost 0 bases and J lost 5, with 11 bases in between. The CDR3 consists of 14 residues. Germline CDR1 reads SGDLS; CDR2 reads YYNGEE. In DNA, the CDR3 is TGTGCCAGCAGCGTAGGAGGCGGAGGTGAGACCCAGTACTTC. Translated, it gives CASSVGGGGETQYF.

The V call is TRBV6-2 or TRBV6-3, the J call TRBJ2-1; 7 bases are shared with TRBD2. CDR3 length: 17 residues. The germline V gene encodes CDR1 MNHEY and CDR2 SVGEGT. The J segment lost 2 bases and the V segment lost 5 bases, leaving 12 bases of the junction unmatched. This CDR3 is CASSTPVSGATYNEQFF. The CDR3 DNA is TGTGCCAGCAGTACCCCCGTGAGCGGGGCAACCTACAATGAGCAGTTCTTC.

The rearrangement uses TRBV5-1 and TRBJ2-2, with TRBD1 as a possible D gene (6 bases). Looked up from germline, CDR1 is SGHRS and CDR2 is YFSETQ. CDR3 size: 17 residues. Trimming cost V 0 bases and J 4 bases, with 16 bases left between them. CDR3 nucleotides: TGCGCCAGCAGCTTGGAAGGTCGGGCAGGGGTCACCGGGGAGCTGTTTTTT. Translated, it gives CASSLEGRAGVTGELFF.